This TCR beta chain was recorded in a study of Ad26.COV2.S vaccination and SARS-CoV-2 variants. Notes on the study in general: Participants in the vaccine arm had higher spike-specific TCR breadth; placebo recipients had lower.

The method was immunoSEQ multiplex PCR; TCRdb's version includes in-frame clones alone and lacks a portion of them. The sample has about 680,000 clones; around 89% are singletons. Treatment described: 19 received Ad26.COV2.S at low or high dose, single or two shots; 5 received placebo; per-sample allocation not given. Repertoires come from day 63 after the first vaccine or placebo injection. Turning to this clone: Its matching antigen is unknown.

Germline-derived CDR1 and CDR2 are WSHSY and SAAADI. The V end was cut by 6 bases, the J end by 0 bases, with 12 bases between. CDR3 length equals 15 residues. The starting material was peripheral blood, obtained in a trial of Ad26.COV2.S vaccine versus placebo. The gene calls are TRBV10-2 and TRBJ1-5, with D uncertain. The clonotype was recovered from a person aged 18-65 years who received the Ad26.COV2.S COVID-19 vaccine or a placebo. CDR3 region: CASSAMLDSNQPQHF. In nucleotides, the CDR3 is TGCGCCAGCAGCGCTATGTTAGATAGCAATCAGCCCCAGCATTTT.